This T cell receptor beta chain was recovered during a study of T cells after yellow fever vaccination. TCR cDNA was made by 5'RACE template switching, adding a universal primer site and UMIs. MiXCR, applied by TCRdb to the 5' RACE reads, yields one record per CDR3 protein. The sample contains under 300,000 distinct CDR3 sequences, 6.9% of which appear only once. Notes on this clonotype: The antigen is not known.

Whole-study findings and limits: Peaking on day 5 versus 15, the secondary response was faster but weaker. There was a possibility that FACS-sorted repertoires contained abundant clonotypes contaminating from the bulk population. Subsequent to the booster, the majority of primary-vaccination clones reappeared (about 97% CD4, around 85% CD8).

This CDR3 region has 15 residues. Trimming took 4 bases from V and 1 from J; bases not matched to a gene: 5. Germline CDR1 is SGHRS and CDR2 is YFSETQ. The specimen was CD4+ T cells sorted from PBMCs, collected 15 days after the yellow fever booster vaccination. The rearrangement joins TRBV5-1 to TRBJ2-5, with 9 positions matching TRBD1. This sequence originates from a man aged 25-45 years who received the YFV17D yellow fever vaccine. The CDR3 DNA sequence: TGCGCCAGCAGCAACAGGGGGCGCGCCCAAGAGACCCAGTACTTC. It codes for CASSNRGRAQETQYF.